These 8 T cell receptor beta chains originate from one sample sequenced in a study of cytomegalovirus exposure and HLA in healthy donors. Amplification used 60 Vbeta primers and 13 Jbeta primers. Generated by immunoSEQ multiplex PCR, the TCRdb table keeps only in-frame clones and is missing some. The data hold a few hundred thousand clones, with roughly 80% observed a single time. The specimen was PBMCs. All receptors derive from a man aged 30 to 39 in good health and CMV-seronegative.

The gene calls are TRBV7-2 and TRBJ2-7; 8 bases map to TRBD1. V lost 3 bases, J lost 7 bases, and 14 bases stayed unmatched. The germline V gene encodes CDR1 SGHTA and CDR2 FQGNSA. The CDR3 is 16 amino acids. This CDR3 is CASSLGRQGRTGEQYF. The CDR3 nucleotides are TGTGCCAGCAGCTTGGGGCGACAGGGGAGGACGGGGGAGCAGTACTTC.

The genes are TRBV19 and TRBJ1-4; D call uncertain. CDR1 is LNHDA, CDR2 SQIVND, per germline (reference sequence). The CDR3 has 15 amino acids. V lost 4 bases to trimming and J lost 2 bases, with 11 bases between them. CDR3 DNA: TGTGCCAGTAGTACCCACAGAGTTACTAATGAAAAACTGTTTTTT. The encoded protein is CASSTHRVTNEKLFF. Complete variable domain (other parts from reference TRBV19 and TRBJ1-4): DGGITQSPKYLFRKEGQNVTLSCEQNLNHDAMYWYRQDPGQGLRLIYYSQIVNDFQKGDIAEGYSVSREKKESFPLTVTSAQKNPTAFYLCASSTHRVTNEKLFFGSGTQLSVL.

The chain is built from TRBV28 and TRBJ2-1; D might be TRBD1 (6 bases). The V end lost 6 bases, the J end lost 6 bases, and 9 bases lay between the germline ends. CDR3 length: 12 residues. CDR1 and CDR2 from the germline V gene are MDHEN and SYDVKM. The CDR3 DNA reads TGTGCCAGCAGCACGACAGGCAATGAGCAGTTCTTC. As protein: CASSTTGNEQFF.

The chain employs TRBV21-1 and TRBJ2-2; the DNA was not compared with TRBD2, the D call given in the table. TRBV21-1 is listed as a pseudogene. The length of the CDR3 is 9 residues. The CDR3 bases are TGTGCCCGGACCGGGGAGCTGTTTTTT. This codes for CARTGELFF.

The chain links TRBV20-1 to TRBJ1-5; the D is unclear. CDR1 and CDR2 from the germline V gene are DFQATT and SNEGSKA (reference sequence). Trimming left V 3 bases short and J 4 bases short, with 4 bases between. CDR3 size: 11 residues. CDR3 nucleotide sequence: TGCAGTGCTAGTTCTAATCAGCCCCAGCATTTT. It is translated as CSASSNQPQHF.

The chain carries TRBV7-2 and TRBJ1-5, with D possibly being TRBD1 (5 bases). Germline lookup yields CDR1 SGHTA and CDR2 FQGNSA. V was trimmed by 3 bases and J by 1 base, leaving 10 bases between them. This CDR3 comprises 15 residues. CDR3: CASSLGGKSNQPQHF. The DNA of the CDR3 is TGTGCCAGCAGCTTGGGGGGGAAGAGCAATCAGCCCCAGCATTTT.

The chain has TRBV4-3 and TRBJ2-3; TRBD1 matches 10 bases. Losses at the gene ends were 0 bases for V and 7 bases for J; bases not matched to a gene: 7. CDR3 length: 16 amino acids. Germline V gene lookup returns CDR1 LGHNA and CDR2 YSLEER. CDR3 residues: CASSQDLRTGGNTQYF. The CDR3 DNA reads as TGCGCCAGCAGCCAAGATTTGAGGACAGGGGGGAATACGCAGTATTTT.

This chain uses TRBV6-5 with TRBJ1-1, with 7 bases fitting TRBD1. Unmatched junction bases numbered 7, after V lost 5 bases and J lost 1 base. Germline assignment: CDR1 MNHEY and CDR2 SVGAGI. The CDR3 runs 15 residues. For the CDR3, the DNA is TGTGCCAGCAGTCAAGACAGGGCTAGGAACACTGAAGCTTTCTTT. Residues: CASSQDRARNTEAFF.